This T cell receptor (beta chain) was obtained from a study of beta chain features in type 1 diabetes. Study-wide results and limits: Shorter templates may be favored by PCR, equally so in patients and controls. Type 1 diabetes patients had VDJ junctions that carried fewer insertions and more deletions.

As regards this clone: What it binds is not known. Other DNA sequences in this sample translate to the same CDR3.

Every isolated RNA sample was fully reverse transcribed, so sequencing captured expressed TCRB transcripts. Method: immunoSEQ multiplex PCR; TCRdb's copy keeps in-frame clones and lacks some. The table has about 370,000 clones, less than 15% seen once. V was trimmed by 5 bases and J by 0 bases, leaving 10 bases between them. This CDR3 is built from 14 residues. Per germline, CDR1 SGHTA and CDR2 FQGNSA. One heparinised draw, averaging about 116 mL, was taken per donor. Isolation of CD4+ naive, central memory, regulatory and stem cell-like memory cells was achieved by sorting via CD45RO/CCR7/CD25/CD127/CD95/CD27.

The sequenced sample consisted of naive CD4+ T cells from blood. The clonotype originates from a woman aged 18-29 years in good health. The chain is built from TRBV7-2 and TRBJ1-1; possible D gene TRBD1, 5 bases. The CDR3 reads CASSVGLMNTEAFF. In nucleotides, the CDR3 is TGTGCCAGCAGCGTGGGACTGATGAACACTGAAGCTTTCTTT.